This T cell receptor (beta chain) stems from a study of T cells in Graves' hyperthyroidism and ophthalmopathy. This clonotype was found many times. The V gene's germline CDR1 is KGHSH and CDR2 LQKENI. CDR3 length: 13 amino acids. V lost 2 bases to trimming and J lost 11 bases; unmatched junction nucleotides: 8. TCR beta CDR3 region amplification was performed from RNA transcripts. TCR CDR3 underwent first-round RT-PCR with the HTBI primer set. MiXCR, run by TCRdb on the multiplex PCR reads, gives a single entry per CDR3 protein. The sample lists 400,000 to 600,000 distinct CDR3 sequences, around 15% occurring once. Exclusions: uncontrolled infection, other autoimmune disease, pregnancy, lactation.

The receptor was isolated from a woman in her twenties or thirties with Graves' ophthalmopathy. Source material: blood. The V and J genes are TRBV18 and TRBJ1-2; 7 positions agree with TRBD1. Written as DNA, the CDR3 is TGTGCCAGCTCACCAAACGGGGACAGCCATTACACCTTC. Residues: CASSPNGDSHYTF.